This T cell receptor beta chain was captured by sequencing in a study of cytomegalovirus exposure and HLA in healthy donors. The assay was immunoSEQ multiplex PCR, and TCRdb's table has in-frame clones only and misses some. The data contain fewer than 250,000 clones, around 80% of them singletons. This receptor was identified in a woman aged 30 to 39 in good health and CMV-seropositive. The sample comprised PBMCs.

As DNA, the CDR3 is TGTGCCAGCAGTGAAGCGATAGGGATTGATGAAGCTTTCTTT. Encoded protein: CASSEAIGIDEAFF. The chain uses TRBV6-1 and TRBJ1-1; D is unresolved. CDR1 is MNHNS, CDR2 SASEGT, per germline. Trimming took 0 bases from V and 7 from J, leaving 12 bases between them. The CDR3 has 14 residues.